This entry is about one T cell receptor beta chain. Its antigen has not been determined. Qualities for individual bases were not recorded, and no much larger clone is one base off. TCRbeta CDR3 regions were amplified from genomic DNA using the immunoSEQ Assay, a bias-controlled multiplex PCR. The original pipeline was this. Within the assay, amplification of reference gene primers was used to estimate how many nucleated cells each sample contained. To quantify the absolute abundance of each unique TCRbeta CDR3 rearrangement, sequence reads were collapsed and filtered. For each sample, productive Simpson clonality was calculated by taking the square root of Simpson's diversity index across productive rearrangements. TCRdb stores this immuneACCESS table with in-frame sequences only. Part of the clones is absent; in the studies checked, under half of the shortfall reflects unresolved V genes, and no reason is known for the rest. The DNA gave D and trimming, while V, J and clone size come from that table. For this sample there are 250,000 to 300,000 clones; 75% to 90% appear just once. Of the sample, approximately 12% falls within the top ten clones.

The entry originates in a study of blood T cell repertoires in COVID-19 (dated by TCRdb to 2020 to 2021). Looking at the study overall: Samples covering the acute and convalescent phases of COVID-19 were provided by collaborators in the United States, Italy and Spain. The prospective study material was composed of cDNA or gDNA derived from T cells, B-cell-depleted T cells, or PBMCs. Deeply sampled blood TCRbeta repertoires from subjects exposed to, actively infected with, or recovered from COVID-19 were included in the dataset. A freely available public database, intended as a resource for researchers studying the immune response to SARS-CoV-2, is where the repertoires were released. Samples came from the ongoing ImmuneRACE study (first 160 participants) plus 1,254 subjects from 6 global collaborators. Sample metadata almost always included a de-identified subject ID, COVID-19 status, age in years and sex. HLA class I and class II types, where available, came from metadata supplied by the sample provider rather than from assay-based typing.

The collaborating institutions used their own protocols to collect whole blood in K2EDTA tubes. For TCRbeta analysis, collaborators shipped samples in one of three forms: frozen whole blood, isolated PBMCs, or DNA extracted from either of those sample types. From a lookup of the germline V gene, CDR1 and CDR2 are KGHSH and LQKENI. V trim: 4 bases; J trim: 4 bases; unmatched bases: 5. Spanning cysteine to phenylalanine, the CDR3 consists of 15 amino acids. Just the 45-base CDR3 DNA is kept, in frame starting at base 1. General conclusions and limits of the study: The quantity of clinical and demographic metadata differed by source and by participant and was supplied without curation.

The source of this sequence is a woman aged 55 to 70 with acute or convalescent COVID-19. The source material was peripheral blood. Recombination connected TRBV18 to TRBJ1-5; a stretch of 9 junction bases matches TRBD1. The CDR3 corresponds to CASSRGTGYNQPQHF. The base sequence is TGTGCCAGCTCACGGGGGACAGGGTATAATCAGCCCCAGCATTTT.